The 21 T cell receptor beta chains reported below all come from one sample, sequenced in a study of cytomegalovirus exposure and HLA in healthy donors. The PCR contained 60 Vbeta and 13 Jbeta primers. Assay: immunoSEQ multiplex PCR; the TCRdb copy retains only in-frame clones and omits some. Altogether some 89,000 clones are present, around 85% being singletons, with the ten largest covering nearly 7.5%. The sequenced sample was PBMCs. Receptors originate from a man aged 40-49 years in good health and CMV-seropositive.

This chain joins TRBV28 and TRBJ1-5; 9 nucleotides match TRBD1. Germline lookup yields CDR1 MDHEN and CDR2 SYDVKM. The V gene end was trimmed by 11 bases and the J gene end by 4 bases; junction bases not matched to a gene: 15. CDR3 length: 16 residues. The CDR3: CAATMDRGRLNQPQHF. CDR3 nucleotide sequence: TGTGCCGCAACAATGGACAGGGGAAGACTGAATCAGCCCCAGCATTTT.

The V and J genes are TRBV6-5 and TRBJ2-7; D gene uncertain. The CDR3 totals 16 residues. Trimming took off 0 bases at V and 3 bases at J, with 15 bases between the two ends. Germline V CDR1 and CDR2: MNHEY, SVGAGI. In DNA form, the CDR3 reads TGTGCCAGCAGTTACTCGGCTAGGCAGAGCAACTACGAGCAGTACTTC. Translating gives CASSYSARQSNYEQYF.

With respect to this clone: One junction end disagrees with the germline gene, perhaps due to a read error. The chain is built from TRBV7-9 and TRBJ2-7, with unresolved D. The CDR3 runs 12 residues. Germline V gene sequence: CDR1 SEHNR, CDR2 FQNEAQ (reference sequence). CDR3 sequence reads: CSSSPGSYEQYF. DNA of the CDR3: TGTTCCAGCAGCCCCGGCTCCTACGAGCAGTACTTC.

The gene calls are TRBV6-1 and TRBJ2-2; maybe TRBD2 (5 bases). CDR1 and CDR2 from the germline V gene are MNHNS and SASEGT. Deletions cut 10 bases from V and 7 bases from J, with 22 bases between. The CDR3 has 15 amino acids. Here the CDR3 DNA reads TGTGCCACCAAAACCCCAACGGGCGCGGGCGGGGAGCTGTTTTTT. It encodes CATKTPTGAGGELFF.

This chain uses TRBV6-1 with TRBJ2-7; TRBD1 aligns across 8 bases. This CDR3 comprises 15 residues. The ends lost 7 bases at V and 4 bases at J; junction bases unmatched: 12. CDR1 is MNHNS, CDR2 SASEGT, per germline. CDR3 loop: CASILDRVSIYEQYF. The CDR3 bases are TGTGCCAGCATCCTGGACAGGGTCTCAATTTACGAGCAGTACTTC.

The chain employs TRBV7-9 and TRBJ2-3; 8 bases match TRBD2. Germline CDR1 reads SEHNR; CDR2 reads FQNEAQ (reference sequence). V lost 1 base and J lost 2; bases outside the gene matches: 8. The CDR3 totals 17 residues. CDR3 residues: CASSLGREVRDTDTQYF. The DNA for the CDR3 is TGTGCCAGCAGCTTAGGGCGGGAGGTCCGGGACACAGATACGCAGTATTTT.

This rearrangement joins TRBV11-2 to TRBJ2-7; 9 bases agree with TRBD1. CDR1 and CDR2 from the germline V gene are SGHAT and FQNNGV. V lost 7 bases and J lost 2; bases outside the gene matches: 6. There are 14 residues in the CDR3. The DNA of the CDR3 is TGTGCCAGCACCCCTACAGGGGGCCCCTACGAGCAGTACTTC. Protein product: CASTPTGGPYEQYF.

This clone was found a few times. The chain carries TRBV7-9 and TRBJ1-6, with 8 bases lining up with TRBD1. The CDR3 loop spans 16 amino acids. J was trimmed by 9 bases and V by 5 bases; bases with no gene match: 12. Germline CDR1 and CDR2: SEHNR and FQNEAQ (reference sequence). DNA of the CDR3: TGTGCCAGCAGCACGGACAGGGATTTATTAGGTTCACCCCTCCACTTT. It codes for CASSTDRDLLGSPLHF.

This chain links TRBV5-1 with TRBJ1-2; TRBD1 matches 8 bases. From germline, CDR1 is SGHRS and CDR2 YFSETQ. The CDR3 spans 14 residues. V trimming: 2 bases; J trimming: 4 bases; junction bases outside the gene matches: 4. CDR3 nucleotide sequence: TGCGCCAGCAGCTTTTCCGGACAGGGCTATGGCTACACCTTC. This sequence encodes CASSFSGQGYGYTF. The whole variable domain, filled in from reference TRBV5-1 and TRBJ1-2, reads KAGVTQTPRYLIKTRGQQVTLSCSPISGHRSVSWYQQTPGQGLQFLFEYFSETQRNKGNFPGRFSGRQFSNSRSEMNVSTLELGDSALYLCASSFSGQGYGYTFGSGTRLTVV.

The CDR3, as DNA: TGCGCCAGCAGGGAGGGGTCTGGCAATGAAAAACTGTTTTTT. Its protein is CASREGSGNEKLFF. V and J are TRBV5-1 and TRBJ1-4; D may be TRBD1 (5 bases). This CDR3 region has 14 residues. Trimming removed 5 bases from V and 5 bases from J, with 13 bases in between. Germline V gene lookup returns CDR1 SGHRS and CDR2 YFSETQ.

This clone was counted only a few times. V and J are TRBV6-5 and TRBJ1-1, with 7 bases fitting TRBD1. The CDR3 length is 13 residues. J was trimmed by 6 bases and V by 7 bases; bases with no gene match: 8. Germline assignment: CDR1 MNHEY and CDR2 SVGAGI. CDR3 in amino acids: CASTLGGGAEAFF. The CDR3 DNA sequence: TGTGCCAGCACTCTTGGAGGGGGCGCTGAAGCTTTCTTT.

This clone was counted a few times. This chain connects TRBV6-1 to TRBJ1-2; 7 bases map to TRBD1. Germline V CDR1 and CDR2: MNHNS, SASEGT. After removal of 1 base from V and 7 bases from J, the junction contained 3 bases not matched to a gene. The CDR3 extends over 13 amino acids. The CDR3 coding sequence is TGTGCCAGCAGTGAAGGACAGGGTTGTGGCTACACCTTC. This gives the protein CASSEGQGCGYTF.

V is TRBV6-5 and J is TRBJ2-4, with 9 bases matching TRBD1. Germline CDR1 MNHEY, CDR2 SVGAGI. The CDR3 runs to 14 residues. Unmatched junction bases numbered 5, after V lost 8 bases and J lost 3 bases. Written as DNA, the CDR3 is TGTGCCAGCGGGACAGGGCTCGGCAAAAACATTCAGTACTTC. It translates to CASGTGLGKNIQYF.

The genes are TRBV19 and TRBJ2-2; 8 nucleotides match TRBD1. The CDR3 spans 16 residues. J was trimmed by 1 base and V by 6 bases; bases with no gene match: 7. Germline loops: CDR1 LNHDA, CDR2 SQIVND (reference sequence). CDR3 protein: CASSGAGTGNTGELFF. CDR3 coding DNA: TGTGCCAGTAGCGGAGCCGGGACAGGGAACACCGGGGAGCTGTTTTTT.

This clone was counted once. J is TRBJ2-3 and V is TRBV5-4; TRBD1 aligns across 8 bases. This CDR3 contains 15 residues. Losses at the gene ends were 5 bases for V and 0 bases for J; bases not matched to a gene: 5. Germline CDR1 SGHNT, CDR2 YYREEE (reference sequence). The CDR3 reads CASSPQGASTDTQYF. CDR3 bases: TGTGCCAGCAGTCCCCAGGGGGCGAGCACAGATACGCAGTATTTT.

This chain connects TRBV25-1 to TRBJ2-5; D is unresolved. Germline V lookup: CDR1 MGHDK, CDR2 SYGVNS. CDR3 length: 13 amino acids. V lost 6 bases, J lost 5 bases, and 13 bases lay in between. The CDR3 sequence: CASSFGRLETQYF. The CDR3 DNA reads TGTGCCAGCAGCTTTGGCAGGCTCGAGACCCAGTACTTC. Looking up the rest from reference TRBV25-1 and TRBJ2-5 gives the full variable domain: EADIYQTPRYLVIGTGKKITLECSQTMGHDKMYWYQQDPGMELHLIHYSYGVNSTEKGDLSSESTVSRIRTEHFPLTLESARPSHTSQYLCASSFGRLETQYFGPGTRLLVL.

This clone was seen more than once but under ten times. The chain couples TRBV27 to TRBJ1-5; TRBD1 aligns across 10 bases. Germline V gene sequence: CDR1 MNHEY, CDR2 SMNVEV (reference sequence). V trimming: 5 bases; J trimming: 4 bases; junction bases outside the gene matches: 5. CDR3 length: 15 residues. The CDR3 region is CASSKQGQGNQPQHF. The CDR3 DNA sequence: TGTGCCAGCAGTAAACAGGGACAGGGGAATCAGCCCCAGCATTTT.

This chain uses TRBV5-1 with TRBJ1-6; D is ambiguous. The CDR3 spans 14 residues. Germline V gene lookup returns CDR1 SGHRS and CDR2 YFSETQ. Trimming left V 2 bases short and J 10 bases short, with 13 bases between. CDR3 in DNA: TGCGCCAGCAGCTTCGGCAGAGGTAACTCACCCCTCCACTTT. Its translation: CASSFGRGNSPLHF. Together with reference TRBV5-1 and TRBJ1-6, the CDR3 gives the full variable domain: KAGVTQTPRYLIKTRGQQVTLSCSPISGHRSVSWYQQTPGQGLQFLFEYFSETQRNKGNFPGRFSGRQFSNSRSEMNVSTLELGDSALYLCASSFGRGNSPLHFGNGTRLTVT.

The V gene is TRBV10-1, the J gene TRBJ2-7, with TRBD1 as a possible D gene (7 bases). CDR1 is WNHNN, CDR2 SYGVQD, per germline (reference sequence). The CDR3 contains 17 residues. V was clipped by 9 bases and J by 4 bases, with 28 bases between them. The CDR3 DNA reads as TGCGCCAGTAGCCGAGCACAGGGGACTCCCGGGACTTACGAGCAGTACTTC. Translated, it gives CASSRAQGTPGTYEQYF.

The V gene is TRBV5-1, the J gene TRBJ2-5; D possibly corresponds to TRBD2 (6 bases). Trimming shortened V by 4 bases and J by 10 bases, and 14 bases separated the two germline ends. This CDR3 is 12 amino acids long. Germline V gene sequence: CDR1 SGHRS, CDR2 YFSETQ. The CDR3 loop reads CASSLSPGDQYF. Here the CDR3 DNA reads TGCGCCAGCAGCCTATCGCCGGGGGACCAGTACTTC.

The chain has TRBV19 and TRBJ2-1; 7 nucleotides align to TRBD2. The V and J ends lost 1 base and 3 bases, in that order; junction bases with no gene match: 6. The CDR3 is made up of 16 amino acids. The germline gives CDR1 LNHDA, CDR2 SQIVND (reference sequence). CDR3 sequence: CASSIVGLAGYNEQFF. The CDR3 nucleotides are TGTGCCAGTAGTATAGTAGGCTTAGCGGGCTACAATGAGCAGTTCTTC.